These 10 T cell receptor beta chains share one sample of origin, sequenced in a study of beta chain features in type 1 diabetes (dated by TCRdb to 2016 to 2019). The library was obtained by the immunoSEQ multiplex PCR assay. The High Capacity cDNA Reverse Transcription Kit was used to reverse transcribe all of the isolated RNA, meaning that expressed TCRB transcripts were what got sequenced. In TCRdb, the immuneACCESS table is reduced to in-frame sequences with V and J assigned. These tables do not hold every clone; where another copy was compared, an unresolved V gene accounts for under half, and the others remain unexplained. The sample table shows a few hundred thousand clones, and approximately 15% are seen once. 0.035% to 0.04% of the sample lies in the top ten. Input material: naive CD4+ T cells from blood. The cell subset or site label, as the study defines it: true naive CD4+ T cells. The receptors shown here come from a young man in good health.

V and J are TRBV4-1 and TRBJ2-7, with D tentatively TRBD1 or TRBD2 (5 bases each). Germline CDR1 reads MGHRA; CDR2 reads YSYEKL. V was clipped by 3 bases and J by 3 bases, with 15 bases between them. CDR3 size: 15 residues. The DNA of the CDR3 is TGCGCCAGCAGCCATCCGGGACGGAGATACTACGAGCAGTACGTC. Protein: CASSHPGRRYYEQYV.

The CDR3 nucleotides are TGTGCCAGCAGCCGTGGACAGGGGACAGATACGCAGTATTTT. Translating gives CASSRGQGTDTQYF. The V call is TRBV5-4, the J call TRBJ2-3; 9 nucleotides match TRBD1. Per germline, CDR1 SGHNT and CDR2 YYREEE (reference sequence). The CDR3 is 14 residues long. The J segment lost 3 bases and the V segment lost 4 bases, leaving 3 bases of the junction unmatched.

This chain connects TRBV19 to TRBJ1-2; 7 bases match TRBD1. CDR1 is LNHDA and CDR2 is SQIVND in the germline V gene (reference sequence). The trim removed 3 bases at V and 3 bases at J, leaving 7 bases unmatched. This CDR3 is 15 amino acids long. CDR3 in DNA: TGTGCCAGTAGTATGGGAAAACAGGGGTACTATGGCTACACCTTC. Translation gives CASSMGKQGYYGYTF.

This clone came up a few times. This rearrangement joins TRBV4-3 to TRBJ2-4, with TRBD1 as a possible D gene (6 bases). In germline, CDR1 is LGHNA, CDR2 YSLEER. V gave up 1 base and J gave up 5 bases, with 9 bases separating them. The CDR3 has 14 amino acids. The CDR3 reads CASSQGAGENIQYF. DNA of the CDR3: TGCGCCAGCAGCCAAGGGGCAGGGGAAAACATTCAGTACTTC.

This clone was detected a few times. The J gene is TRBJ2-7, the V gene TRBV10-3; the D is unclear. The germline V gene has CDR1 ENHRY and CDR2 SYGVKD. V was shortened by 3 bases and J by 4 bases, with 7 bases between the two germline ends. This CDR3 spans 12 amino acids. DNA of the CDR3: TGTGCCATCAGTGATGACGGTTACGAGCAGTACTTC. Protein: CAISDDGYEQYF.

A few counts support this clone. The chain combines TRBV2 with TRBJ2-4; D unresolved. There are 12 residues in the CDR3. CDR1 and CDR2 (germline): SNHLY, FYNNEI. The V gene lost 8 bases and the J gene lost 5 bases, with 10 bases spanning the gap. The CDR3 spells CASGPLENIQYF. The CDR3 bases are TGTGCCAGCGGACCGCTAGAAAACATTCAGTACTTC. Variable domain in full (rest from reference TRBV2 and TRBJ2-4): EPEVTQTPSHQVTQMGQEVILRCVPISNHLYFYWYRQILGQKVEFLVSFYNNEISEKSEIFDDQFSVERPDGSNFTLKIRSTKLEDSAMYFCASGPLENIQYFGAGTRLSVL.

This chain connects TRBV7-2 to TRBJ2-1, with 8 bases fitting TRBD1. Germline V gene sequence: CDR1 SGHTA, CDR2 FQGNSA. The trim removed 5 bases at V and 6 bases at J, leaving 15 bases unmatched. This CDR3 spans 17 amino acids. CDR3 protein: CASSAETGVISGNEQFF. As DNA, the CDR3 is TGTGCCAGCAGCGCAGAGACAGGGGTCATCTCGGGCAATGAGCAGTTCTTC. Based on the CDR3 plus reference TRBV7-2 and TRBJ2-1, the full variable domain is GAGVSQSPSNKVTEKGKDVELRCDPISGHTALYWYRQSLGQGLEFLIYFQGNSAPDKSGLPSDRFSAERTGGSVSTLTIQRTQQEDSAVYLCASSAETGVISGNEQFFGPGTRLTVL.

DNA of the CDR3: TGTGCCAGCAGGCCCTCGGGAGAAAAAAACATTCAGTACTTC. The encoded protein is CASRPSGEKNIQYF. V usage is TRBV6-5 and J usage is TRBJ2-4; perhaps TRBD2 as D (6 bases). Germline CDR1 reads MNHEY; CDR2 reads SVGAGI. This CDR3 contains 14 residues. Trimming took off 6 bases at V and 4 bases at J, with 13 bases between the two ends.

This clone has only a few counts. The chain combines TRBV27 with TRBJ2-3; D could derive from TRBD1 or TRBD2 (6 bases each). The CDR3 is 15 residues long. Trimming stripped 4 bases from V and 2 bases from J, with 13 bases between. The germline CDR1 and CDR2 sequences are MNHEY and SMNVEV (reference sequence). The CDR3 nucleotides are TGTGCCAGCAGTTCGAAGGAGGGGGACACAGATACGCAGTATTTT. Amino acid sequence: CASSSKEGDTDTQYF.

The chain has TRBV4-1 and TRBJ2-2; D gene uncertain. CDR1 and CDR2 (germline): MGHRA, YSYEKL. This CDR3 region has 16 residues. V lost 0 bases to trimming and J lost 1 base, with 9 bases between them. CDR3 region: CASSQEAGWNTGELFF. The CDR3 DNA reads as TGCGCCAGCAGCCAAGAGGCAGGATGGAACACCGGGGAGCTGTTTTTT.